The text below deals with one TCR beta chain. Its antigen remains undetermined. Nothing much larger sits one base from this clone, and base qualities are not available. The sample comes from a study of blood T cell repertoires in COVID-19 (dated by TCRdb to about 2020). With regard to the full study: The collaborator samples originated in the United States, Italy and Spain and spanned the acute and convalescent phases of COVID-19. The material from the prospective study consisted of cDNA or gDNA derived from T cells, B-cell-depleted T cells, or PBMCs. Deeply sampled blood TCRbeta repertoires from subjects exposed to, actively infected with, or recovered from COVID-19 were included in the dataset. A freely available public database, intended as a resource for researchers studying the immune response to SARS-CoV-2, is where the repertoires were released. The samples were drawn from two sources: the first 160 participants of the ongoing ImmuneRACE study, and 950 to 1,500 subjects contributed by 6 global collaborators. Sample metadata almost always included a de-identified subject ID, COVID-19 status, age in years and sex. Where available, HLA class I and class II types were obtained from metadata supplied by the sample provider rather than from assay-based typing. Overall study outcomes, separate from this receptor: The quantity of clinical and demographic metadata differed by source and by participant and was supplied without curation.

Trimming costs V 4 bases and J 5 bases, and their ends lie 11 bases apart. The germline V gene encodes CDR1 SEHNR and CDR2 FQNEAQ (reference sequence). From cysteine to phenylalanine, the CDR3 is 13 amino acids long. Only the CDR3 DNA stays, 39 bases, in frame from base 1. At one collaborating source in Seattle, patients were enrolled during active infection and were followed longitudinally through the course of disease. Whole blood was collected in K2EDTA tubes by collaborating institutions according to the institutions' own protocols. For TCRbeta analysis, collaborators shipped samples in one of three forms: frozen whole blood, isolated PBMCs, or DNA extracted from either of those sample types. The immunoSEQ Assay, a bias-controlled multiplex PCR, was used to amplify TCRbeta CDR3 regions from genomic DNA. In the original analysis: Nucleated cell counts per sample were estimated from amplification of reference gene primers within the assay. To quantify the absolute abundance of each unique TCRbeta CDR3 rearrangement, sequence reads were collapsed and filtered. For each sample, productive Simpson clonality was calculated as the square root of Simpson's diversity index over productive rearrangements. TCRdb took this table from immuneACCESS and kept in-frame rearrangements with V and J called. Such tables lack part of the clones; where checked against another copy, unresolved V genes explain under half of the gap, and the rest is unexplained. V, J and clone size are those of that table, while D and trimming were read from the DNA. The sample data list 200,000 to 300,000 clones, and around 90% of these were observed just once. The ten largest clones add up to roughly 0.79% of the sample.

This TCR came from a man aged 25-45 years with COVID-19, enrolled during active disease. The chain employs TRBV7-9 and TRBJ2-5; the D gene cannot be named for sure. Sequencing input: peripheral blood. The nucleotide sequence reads TGTGCCAGCAGCTCCCTATCCGGGGAGACCCAGTACTTC. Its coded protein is CASSSLSGETQYF.